This T cell receptor beta chain was retrieved from a study of persistence of HIV-infected CD4 T cells. Study-wide results and limits: Rare CMV-responding cells carrying HIV-1 proviruses were not analyzed separately for TCR. Compared with CD3/CD28-stimulated cells, CMV- and Gag-responding cells showed lower TCRbeta richness.

A remark on this clone: The antigen is unknown.

Sequencing used immunoSEQ version 4 in survey mode. This table comes from immunoSEQ multiplex PCR, and its TCRdb copy is limited to in-frame clones, with some not included. The sample has more than 30,000 clones, 75% to 85% seen once. The stimulus was an HIV-1 Gag 15-mer peptide pool, 1 ug/peptide/mL. CD40L/CD69 double-negative CD45RO-high memory CD4+ T cells were collected. This CDR3 is 15 amino acids long. Per the germline V gene, CDR1 is MNHEY and CDR2 is SVGAGI. The V gene lost 5 bases and the J gene lost 0 bases, with 11 bases spanning the gap. This sequence was found in an adult woman with HIV who was CMV-seropositive. This chain uses TRBV6-5 with TRBJ1-3; no clear D. The sequences come from CD4+ T cells sorted from PBMCs after approximately 20-hour stimulation, collected from a patient who received antiretroviral therapy. The CDR3, as DNA: TGTGCCAGCAGTCAACAGATCAGCTCTGGAAACACCATATATTTT. Translated: CASSQQISSGNTIYF.